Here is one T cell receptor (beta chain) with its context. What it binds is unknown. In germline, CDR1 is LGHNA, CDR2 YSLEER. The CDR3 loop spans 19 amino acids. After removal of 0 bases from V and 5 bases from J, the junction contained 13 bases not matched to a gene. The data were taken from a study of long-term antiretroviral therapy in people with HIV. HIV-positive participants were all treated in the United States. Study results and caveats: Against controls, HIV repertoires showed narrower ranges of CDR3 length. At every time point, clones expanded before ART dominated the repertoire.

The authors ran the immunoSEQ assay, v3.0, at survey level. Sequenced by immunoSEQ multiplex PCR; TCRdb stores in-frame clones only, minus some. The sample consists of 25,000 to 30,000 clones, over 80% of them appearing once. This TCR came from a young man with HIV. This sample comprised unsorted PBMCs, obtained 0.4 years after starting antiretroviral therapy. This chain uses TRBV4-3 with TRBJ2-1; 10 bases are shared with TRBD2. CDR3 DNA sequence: TGCGCCAGCAGCCAAGAAACCCTAATTACTAGCGGGATTAACAATGAGCAGTTCTTC. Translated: CASSQETLITSGINNEQFF.